These T cell receptor beta chains were read from a single sample in a study of T cells in narcolepsy. Sequencing used immunoSEQ multiplex PCR; TCRdb keeps in-frame clones, though not all of them. The sample contains over 25,000 clones, around 84% of which appear only once. Sequenced: memory (CD45RA-) CD4+ T cells from blood. These receptors all stem from a human donor in good health. Both conserved end residues are part of each CDR3. The order of the fields is V gene, J gene, D gene, clone size, CDR3 protein, CDR3 DNA. D genes are given only for firm matches. Size values are once, few and many counts, or a class for expanded clones, and some rows have none.

V: TRBV18; J: TRBJ1-1; D: -; size: -; CDR3: CASSPVLNTEAFF; DNA: TGTGCCAGCTCACCAGTGCTTAACACTGAAGCTTTCTTT
V: TRBV19; J: TRBJ1-1; D: TRBD1; size: -; CDR3: CASSIPGQGSGEAFF; DNA: TGTGCCAGTAGTATACCTGGACAGGGGTCGGGTGAAGCTTTCTTT
V: TRBV5-4; J: TRBJ2-1; D: TRBD2; size: -; CDR3: CASKLAGGRSYNEQFF; DNA: TGTGCCAGCAAACTAGCGGGGGGGCGTTCCTACAATGAGCAGTTCTTC
V: TRBV27; J: TRBJ2-7; D: -; size: -; CDR3: CASRRTYEQYF; DNA: TGTGCCAGCAGGCGGACCTACGAGCAGTACTTC
V: TRBV7-8; J: TRBJ2-7; D: TRBD1; size: -; CDR3: CAGSPGQGWNEQYF; DNA: TGTGCCGGCAGCCCCGGACAGGGCTGGAACGAGCAGTACTTC
V: TRBV14; J: TRBJ2-5; D: -; size: -; CDR3: CASSLRRSQETQYF; DNA: TGTGCCAGCAGCCTCCGACGGTCCCAAGAGACCCAGTACTTC
V: TRBV5-3; J: TRBJ1-2; D: -; size: once; CDR3: CARSLVQGCYGYTF; DNA: TGTGCCAGAAGCTTGGTTCAGGGGTGCTATGGCTACACCTTC
V: TRBV7-9; J: TRBJ2-5; D: -; size: -; CDR3: CASRPGVGRHSPQETQYF; DNA: TGTGCCAGCAGACCAGGGGTAGGTAGGCATAGCCCTCAAGAGACCCAGTACTTC
V: TRBV5-1; J: TRBJ2-1; D: -; size: -; CDR3: CASSDLGEQFF; DNA: TGCGCCAGCAGCGATCTAGGTGAGCAGTTCTTC
V: TRBV6-5; J: TRBJ2-1; D: TRBD2; size: few; CDR3: CASSLGLAGDEQFF; DNA: TGTGCCAGCAGTCTGGGACTAGCGGGGGATGAGCAGTTCTTC
V: TRBV7-2; J: TRBJ2-5; D: -; size: -; CDR3: CASSLGQTQETQYF; DNA: TGTGCCAGCAGCTTAGGACAGACTCAAGAGACCCAGTACTTC
V: TRBV5-1; J: TRBJ2-3; D: -; size: -; CDR3: CASSLAYRDTDTQYF; DNA: TGCGCCAGCAGCTTGGCCTACAGGGACACAGATACGCAGTATTTT
V: TRBV4-2; J: TRBJ2-3; D: -; size: few; CDR3: CASSPGLEGSLDTQYF; DNA: TGTGCCAGCAGCCCCGGCTTGGAGGGATCGCTAGATACGCAGTATTTT
V: TRBV28; J: TRBJ1-1; D: -; size: -; CDR3: CASSLLRGPEAFF; DNA: TGTGCCAGCAGTTTACTACGGGGACCAGAAGCTTTCTTT
V: TRBV4-3; J: TRBJ1-4; D: -; size: -; CDR3: CASSQEGRGDEKLFF; DNA: TGCGCCAGCAGCCAAGAGGGCAGGGGAGATGAAAAACTGTTTTTT
V: TRBV6-1; J: TRBJ1-2; D: -; size: -; CDR3: CASSVQGSYGYTF; DNA: TGTGCCAGCAGTGTTCAGGGGAGCTATGGCTACACCTTC
V: TRBV6-6; J: TRBJ1-5; D: TRBD1; size: once; CDR3: CASSRTGVNFNQPQHF; DNA: TGTGCCAGCAGTCGGACAGGGGTCAACTTCAATCAGCCCCAGCATTTT
V: TRBV4-3; J: TRBJ1-5; D: -; size: -; CDR3: CASSQDPINQPQHF; DNA: TGCGCCAGCAGCCAAGATCCTATCAATCAGCCCCAGCATTTT
V: TRBV12-5; J: TRBJ1-1; D: -; size: -; CDR3: CASGLPGAGTEAFF; DNA: TGTGCTAGTGGTTTGCCCGGGGCCGGCACTGAAGCTTTCTTT
V: TRBV5-1; J: TRBJ1-2; D: TRBD1; size: -; CDR3: CASSPGGGTGPTSDGYTF; DNA: TGCGCCAGCAGCCCCGGTGGTGGGACAGGGCCCACCTCGGATGGCTACACCTTC
V: TRBV2; J: TRBJ2-1; D: TRBD2; size: -; CDR3: CASSEAPLASGEQFF; DNA: TGTGCCAGCAGTGAAGCGCCCCTTGCTAGCGGGGAGCAGTTCTTC
V: TRBV30; J: TRBJ2-6; D: -; size: -; CDR3: CAWSTGSGANVLTF; DNA: TGTGCCTGGAGTACTGGCTCTGGGGCCAACGTCCTGACTTTC
V: TRBV19; J: TRBJ2-1; D: -; size: -; CDR3: CASSIEGFGGRPNNEQFF; DNA: TGTGCCAGTAGTATAGAGGGATTTGGGGGGCGACCTAACAATGAGCAGTTCTTC
V: TRBV2; J: TRBJ1-6; D: -; size: few; CDR3: CASTGGSYNSPLHF; DNA: TGTGCCAGCACCGGGGGATCCTATAATTCACCCCTCCACTTT
V: TRBV7-9; J: TRBJ1-1; D: TRBD1; size: -; CDR3: CASRVQGAYTEAFF; DNA: TGTGCCAGCAGGGTACAGGGGGCTTACACTGAAGCTTTCTTT
V: TRBV29-1; J: TRBJ1-5; D: TRBD1; size: -; CDR3: CSVAGQNSNQPQHF; DNA: TGCAGCGTCGCGGGACAGAATAGCAATCAGCCCCAGCATTTT
V: TRBV7-3; J: TRBJ1-1; D: -; size: -; CDR3: CASSVRRGTEAFF; DNA: TGTGCCAGCAGCGTCCGGCGCGGCACTGAAGCTTTCTTT
V: TRBV7-9; J: TRBJ1-1; D: -; size: few; CDR3: CASSLTGSAFF; DNA: TGTGCCAGCAGCTTAACAGGGTCGGCTTTCTTT
V: TRBV11-2; J: TRBJ2-7; D: TRBD2; size: -; CDR3: CASSFVGAGEVYEQYF; DNA: TGTGCCAGCAGCTTTGTTGGGGCGGGAGAGGTCTACGAGCAGTACTTC
V: TRBV27; J: TRBJ2-7; D: -; size: -; CDR3: CASSPTRQSSYEQYF; DNA: TGTGCCAGCAGTCCAACCCGACAGAGCTCCTACGAGCAGTACTTC
V: TRBV15; J: TRBJ2-5; D: TRBD2; size: -; CDR3: CATSRVIAGGSETQYF; DNA: TGTGCCACCAGCAGAGTCATAGCGGGGGGGTCAGAGACCCAGTACTTC
V: TRBV2; J: TRBJ1-2; D: -; size: -; CDR3: CASRGWGFYGYTF; DNA: TGTGCCAGCAGGGGTTGGGGGTTCTATGGCTACACCTTC
V: TRBV7-3; J: TRBJ2-7; D: TRBD1; size: -; CDR3: CASSPQQGPGYEQYF; DNA: TGTGCCAGCAGCCCACAACAGGGGCCGGGTTACGAGCAGTACTTC
V: TRBV13; J: TRBJ2-7; D: TRBD2; size: once; CDR3: CASRLYLGTSGRNEQYF; DNA: TGTGCCAGCAGACTTTACCTCGGGACTAGCGGGAGGAACGAGCAGTACTTC
V: TRBV28; J: TRBJ1-2; D: -; size: -; CDR3: CASSSHVGYTF; DNA: TGTGCCAGCAGCTCCCACGTGGGCTACACCTTC
V: TRBV14; J: TRBJ2-7; D: -; size: few; CDR3: CASSQDGQGWYEQYF; DNA: TGTGCCAGCAGCCAAGATGGGCAGGGGTGGTACGAGCAGTACTTC
V: TRBV28; J: TRBJ2-7; D: -; size: -; CDR3: CASVFGSSYEQYF; DNA: TGTGCCAGCGTATTCGGGAGCTCCTACGAGCAGTACTTC
V: TRBV30; J: TRBJ2-5; D: -; size: -; CDR3: CAWSVGGETQYF; DNA: TGTGCCTGGAGTGTGGGGGGAGAGACCCAGTACTTC
V: TRBV5-1; J: TRBJ2-1; D: -; size: -; CDR3: CASSSQITRNNEQFF; DNA: TGCGCCAGCAGCTCGCAGATTACTAGGAACAATGAGCAGTTCTTC
V: TRBV4-3; J: TRBJ2-3; D: -; size: -; CDR3: CASSQEQSSDTQYF; DNA: TGCGCCAGCAGCCAAGAGCAGAGCTCAGATACGCAGTATTTT
V: TRBV19; J: TRBJ2-2; D: TRBD2; size: -; CDR3: CASSSGGNTGELFF; DNA: TGTGCCAGTAGTTCGGGAGGGAACACCGGGGAGCTGTTTTTT